The clone carrying this TCR beta chain was observed many times. Germline CDR1 and CDR2: SGHNT and YENEEA. V shed 3 bases and J shed 2 bases, with 7 bases lying between them. This CDR3 is 13 amino acids long. TCRdb recomputed calls from the 5' RACE reads with MiXCR, one row per CDR3 protein. The sample consists of roughly 63,000 distinct CDR3 sequences, over 10% of them appearing once. The data belong to a study of early T cells in non-severe SARS-CoV-2 infection. V gene TRBV11-3 combines with J gene TRBJ1-1; D call uncertain. The sequencing sample was made of whole blood. The receptor was isolated from an adult who was a healthcare worker with PCR-confirmed SARS-CoV-2 infection or an uninfected control (not recorded which). The CDR3 DNA follows: TGTGCCAGCAGCTTGGACCGAAACACTGAAGCTTTCTTT. Protein: CASSLDRNTEAFF.